A single sample is the source of the 21 T cell receptor beta chains below, sequenced in a study of PD-L1 blockade in urothelial cancer. Time point: peripheral blood 6 weeks after treatment start. TCRdb's table, derived via immunoSEQ multiplex PCR, lists solely in-frame clones and lacks some. The data hold 80,000 to 95,000 clones, with approximately 82% observed a single time. Sample: PBMCs, taken around atezolizumab (anti-PD-L1) treatment. These receptors were obtained from a man between 70 and 80 years old with urothelial cancer.

The chain is built from TRBV6-5 and TRBJ2-5; 8 bases agree with TRBD1. Unmatched junction bases numbered 6, after V lost 4 bases and J lost 5 bases. This CDR3 contains 14 residues. Germline CDR1 MNHEY, CDR2 SVGAGI. CDR3 in amino acids: CASSSQGAGETQYF. The CDR3 DNA reads TGTGCCAGCAGTTCCCAGGGGGCTGGGGAGACCCAGTACTTC.

The rearrangement uses TRBV7-3 and TRBJ2-2; 12 bases fit TRBD2. With V trimmed by 2 bases and J by 4 bases, 2 bases remained unmatched. This CDR3 spans 16 amino acids. CDR1 and CDR2 (germline): SGHTA, FQGTGA. CDR3 in amino acids: CASSLGLAGITGELFF. The DNA for the CDR3 is TGTGCCAGCAGCTTAGGACTAGCGGGAATCACCGGGGAGCTGTTTTTT.

The chain has TRBV11-2 and TRBJ2-7; D might be TRBD2 (5 bases). This CDR3 is 15 amino acids long. Germline values: CDR1 SGHAT, CDR2 FQNNGV. V was clipped by 1 base and J by 3 bases, with 13 bases between them. CDR3 loop: CASSLVGGKVYEQYF. For the CDR3, the DNA is TGTGCCAGCAGCTTAGTTGGAGGCAAAGTCTACGAGCAGTACTTC. Combining the CDR3 with reference TRBV11-2 and TRBJ2-7 gives the whole variable domain EAGVAQSPRYKIIEKRQSVAFWCNPISGHATLYWYQQILGQGPKLLIQFQNNGVVDDSQLPKDRFSAERLKGVDSTLKIQPAKLEDSAVYLCASSLVGGKVYEQYFGPGTRLTVT.

V is TRBV29-1 and J is TRBJ1-1; a weak D match, TRBD1 (6 bases). From germline, CDR1 is SQVTM and CDR2 ANQGSEA. Trimming stripped 7 bases from V and 1 base from J, with 13 bases between. This CDR3 is built from 13 residues. CDR3: CSARGGSNTEAFF. The CDR3 DNA sequence: TGCAGCGCCAGGGGCGGTTCGAACACTGAAGCTTTCTTT. The complete variable domain, with remaining parts taken from reference TRBV29-1 and TRBJ1-1, reads SAVISQKPSRDICQRGTSLTIQCQVDSQVTMMFWYRQQPGQSLTLIATANQGSEATYESGFVIDKFPISRPNLTFSTLTVSNMSPEDSSIYLCSARGGSNTEAFFGQGTRLTVV.

This chain uses TRBV10-3 with TRBJ2-3, with 10 bases aligning to TRBD2. V lost 10 bases, J lost 1 base, and 5 bases stayed unmatched. The CDR3 extends over 14 amino acids. The germline CDR1 and CDR2 sequences are ENHRY and SYGVKD. The CDR3: CATIGTSGTDTQYF. CDR3 bases: TGTGCCACCATCGGGACTAGCGGCACAGATACGCAGTATTTT.

The sample holds one count of this clone. J is TRBJ1-5 and V is TRBV15, with TRBD1 as a possible D gene (5 bases). Trimming shortened V by 1 base and J by 7 bases, and 11 bases separated the two germline ends. The CDR3 has 14 amino acids. Germline V lookup: CDR1 LNHNV, CDR2 YYDKDF (reference sequence). CDR3 DNA sequence: TGTGCCACCAGCAGAGGACAGAAGGCCCAGCCCCAGCATTTT. Its translation is CATSRGQKAQPQHF.

CDR3 residues: CASSEAGGGTGLHQPQHF. The CDR3 DNA follows: TGTGCCAGCAGTGAAGCAGGGGGGGGGACAGGCCTTCATCAGCCCCAGCATTTT. V is TRBV6-1 and J is TRBJ1-5; 8 nucleotides agree with TRBD1. The CDR3 loop spans 18 amino acids. V was pared by 0 bases and J by 5 bases, with 12 bases of the junction left unmatched. Germline assignment: CDR1 MNHNS and CDR2 SASEGT.

The rearrangement joins TRBV5-6 to TRBJ2-5, with D unresolved. Germline V gives CDR1 SGHDT, CDR2 YYEEEE. CDR3 size: 13 residues. Trimming shortened V by 4 bases and J by 0 bases, and 7 bases separated the two germline ends. As DNA, the CDR3 is TGTGCCAGCAGCCAGACATACCAAGAGACCCAGTACTTC. It translates to CASSQTYQETQYF.

The rearrangement joins TRBV19 to TRBJ2-7; tentative D call: TRBD2 (7 bases). This CDR3 region has 14 residues. Germline V gene sequence: CDR1 LNHDA, CDR2 SQIVND (reference sequence). V was cut by 9 bases and J by 1 base, with 16 bases left in between. This CDR3 is CASWGGGESYEQYF. DNA for the CDR3: TGTGCCAGCTGGGGGGGCGGCGAGTCCTACGAGCAGTACTTC.

The chain links TRBV29-1 to TRBJ2-3, with D possibly TRBD2 on 7 matching bases. The germline CDR1 and CDR2 sequences are SQVTM and ANQGSEA. This CDR3 spans 14 amino acids. V lost 4 bases, J lost 0 bases, and 11 bases lay in between. The CDR3 sequence is CSVARGGSTDTQYF. The CDR3 DNA reads as TGCAGCGTTGCAAGGGGGGGAAGCACAGATACGCAGTATTTT.

This chain connects TRBV7-9 to TRBJ2-7; D perhaps matches TRBD2 (5 bases). Trimming took 3 bases from V and 2 from J, leaving 17 bases between them. The CDR3 loop spans 16 amino acids. Per germline, CDR1 SEHNR and CDR2 FQNEAQ (reference sequence). The CDR3 protein is CASSFGSVGEPYEQYF. The DNA for the CDR3 is TGTGCCAGCAGCTTTGGTAGTGTCGGGGAACCCTACGAGCAGTACTTC.

This sequence joins TRBV5-8 and TRBJ2-3, with 7 bases lining up with TRBD2. CDR3 length equals 15 residues. Trimming cost V 7 bases and J 2 bases; bases outside gene matches: 10. Germline-derived CDR1 and CDR2 are SGHTS and YDEGEE. CDR3 residues: CASSLLAQITDTQYF. Written as DNA, the CDR3 is TGTGCCAGCTCCCTACTAGCGCAGATCACAGATACGCAGTATTTT.

The rearrangement links TRBV5-8 to TRBJ2-5, with D possibly matching TRBD1 (6 bases). The CDR3 has 15 amino acids. The germline V and J ends were trimmed by 4 bases and 6 bases, with 19 bases remaining between them. The germline gives CDR1 SGHTS, CDR2 YDEGEE. The CDR3, as DNA: TGTGCCAGCAGCCGTATTAAACAGGGTGGGCAGACCCAGTACTTC. Protein: CASSRIKQGGQTQYF.

The CDR3 nucleotides are TGCAGCGTTGACATCCAGGGGGGCGGGGAGCTGTTTTTT. Translation gives CSVDIQGGGELFF. This chain links TRBV29-1 with TRBJ2-2; a possible D gene is TRBD1 (7 bases). The CDR3 totals 13 residues. Trimming stripped 3 bases from V and 7 bases from J, with 12 bases between. The germline CDR1 and CDR2 sequences are SQVTM and ANQGSEA.

The chain links TRBV19 to TRBJ2-3; D call uncertain. The CDR3 is 14 amino acids. Per the germline V gene, CDR1 is LNHDA and CDR2 is SQIVND (reference sequence). Trimming removed 4 bases at V and 2 bases at J, with 10 bases between. In DNA form, the CDR3 reads TGTGCCAGTAGTAGGGCCGGCACCACAGATACGCAGTATTTT. Translation: CASSRAGTTDTQYF.

The sample holds a few counts of this clone. The V gene is TRBV11-2, the J gene TRBJ2-1; D is undetermined. The CDR3 totals 13 residues. Trimming stripped 6 bases from V and 0 bases from J, with 6 bases between. Germline V CDR1 and CDR2: SGHAT, FQNNGV. DNA for the CDR3: TGTGCCAGCAGGGCCGACTCCTACAATGAGCAGTTCTTC. It encodes CASRADSYNEQFF.

As regards this clone: This specimen includes other DNA sequences encoding the same CDR3. The chain links TRBV5-6 to TRBJ2-1; 9 bases align to TRBD2. V lost 0 bases, J lost 10 bases, and 2 bases stayed unmatched. Germline CDR1 reads SGHDT; CDR2 reads YYEEEE. This CDR3 comprises 13 residues. The chain's CDR3 is CASSLASGAEQFF. The CDR3, as DNA: TGTGCCAGCAGCTTGGCTAGCGGGGCCGAGCAGTTCTTC.

The chain employs TRBV10-3 and TRBJ2-5, with D possibly TRBD2 on 6 matching bases. This CDR3 spans 14 amino acids. The ends were cut back, 7 bases at V and 0 bases at J, with 12 bases in the middle. Germline V gives CDR1 ENHRY, CDR2 SYGVKD. The CDR3 nucleotides are TGTGCCATCAAAACGGGGAGGTACCAAGAGACCCAGTACTTC. This translates into CAIKTGRYQETQYF.

This chain links TRBV5-1 with TRBJ2-1; tentative D call: TRBD2 (6 bases). V lost 4 bases and J 4 bases, leaving 15 bases between the germline ends. Germline V gives CDR1 SGHRS, CDR2 YFSETQ. The length of the CDR3 is 15 residues. The CDR3 protein is CASSGTGTEYNEQFF. CDR3 DNA sequence: TGCGCCAGCAGCGGTACCGGGACTGAATACAATGAGCAGTTCTTC.

The chain links TRBV18 to TRBJ2-2, with D maybe TRBD2 (5 bases). CDR3 length: 14 residues. Germline values: CDR1 KGHSH, CDR2 LQKENI. V lost 3 bases and J 6 bases, leaving 11 bases between the germline ends. The CDR3 nucleotides are TGTGCCAGCTCACCTAGCGCTGGCTCCGGGGAGCTGTTTTTT. It translates to CASSPSAGSGELFF.

In its sample, this clone is medium-sized. J is TRBJ1-1 and V is TRBV29-1; D not certain. The CDR3 length is 13 residues. Germline assignment: CDR1 SQVTM and CDR2 ANQGSEA. Trimming removed 0 bases at V and 2 bases at J, with 7 bases between. CDR3 loop: CSVEDLKNTEAFF. The CDR3 nucleotides are TGCAGCGTTGAAGACCTTAAAAACACTGAAGCTTTCTTT.